What follows are 30 T cell receptor beta chains derived from one specimen sequenced in a study of CD8 T cells in Susac syndrome. Random hexamers served to reverse transcribe roughly 0.5 to 1 ug RNA. TCRdb itself ran the immunoSEQ multiplex PCR reads through MiXCR, one entry per CDR3 protein. This table holds 150,000 to 250,000 distinct CDR3 sequences, 90% to 95% found once. The sequenced sample consisted of CD4+ T cells from PBMCs. These receptors were collected from a human donor with multiple sclerosis.

V is TRBV5-1 and J is TRBJ2-5; no clear D gene. From germline, CDR1 is SGHRS and CDR2 YFSETQ. The CDR3 runs 13 residues. With 2 bases removed from V and 4 bases from J, the gap between germline ends came to 9 bases. The CDR3 DNA is TGCGCCAGCAGCTTTCCTGACGGAGAGACCCAGTACTTC. It encodes CASSFPDGETQYF.

This chain connects TRBV29-1 to TRBJ2-7, with a possible D match to TRBD2 (6 bases). CDR1 and CDR2 from the germline V gene are SQVTM and ANQGSEA. The CDR3 sequence is 12 residues long. Trimming removed 7 bases from V and 6 bases from J, with 16 bases in between. The CDR3 sequence is CSGWEAGTEQYF. The CDR3 nucleotides read TGCAGCGGGTGGGAGGCAGGGACCGAGCAGTACTTC.

This rearrangement joins TRBV30 to TRBJ2-5; D unclear. Germline V CDR1 and CDR2: GTSNPN, SVGIG (reference sequence). The germline V and J ends were trimmed by 1 base and 2 bases, with 8 bases remaining between them. The CDR3 sequence is 13 residues long. CDR3 region: CAWSAAYQETQYF. The CDR3 nucleotides read TGTGCCTGGAGTGCCGCCTATCAAGAGACCCAGTACTTC.

The chain uses TRBV10-3 and TRBJ2-7; D tentatively reads TRBD1 or TRBD2 (5 bases each). Germline CDR1 reads ENHRY; CDR2 reads SYGVKD. Trimming removed 10 bases at V and 12 bases at J, with 13 bases between. The CDR3 is made up of 9 amino acids. Here the CDR3 reads CATGREPYF. The CDR3 DNA is TGTGCCACGGGACGCGAACCGTACTTC.

The chain carries TRBV2 and TRBJ1-1, with D hard to call. V shed 1 base and J shed 0 bases, with 3 bases lying between them. Germline V gene sequence: CDR1 SNHLY, CDR2 FYNNEI. The CDR3 contains 13 residues. CDR3 amino acids: CASSEGVNTEAFF. In DNA, the CDR3 is TGTGCCAGCAGTGAAGGGGTGAACACTGAAGCTTTCTTT.

This clonotype came up once. The chain recombines TRBV3-1 with TRBJ1-1, with 9 bases identical to TRBD1. The germline gives CDR1 LGHDT, CDR2 YNNKEL (reference sequence). The length of the CDR3 is 15 residues. After removal of 1 base from V and 2 bases from J, the junction contained 2 bases not matched to a gene. As DNA, the CDR3 is TGTGCCAGCAGCCAAGTGGACAGGGGCAACACTGAAGCTTTCTTT. This encodes CASSQVDRGNTEAFF. The whole variable domain, remainder taken from reference TRBV3-1 and TRBJ1-1, is DTAVSQTPKYLVTQMGNDKSIKCEQNLGHDTMYWYKQDSKKFLKIMFSYNNKELIINETVPNRFSPKSPDKAHLNLHINSLELGDSAVYFCASSQVDRGNTEAFFGQGTRLTVV.

The chain uses TRBV20-1 and TRBJ2-3; D ambiguous. The V gene lost 6 bases and the J gene lost 4 bases, with 14 bases spanning the gap. The CDR3 loop spans 13 amino acids. The germline gives CDR1 DFQATT, CDR2 SNEGSKA (reference sequence). CDR3 sequence (DNA): TGCAGTGCCAAGGCCCTCGAACCAGATACGCAGTATTTT. Its translation is CSAKALEPDTQYF.

V gene TRBV7-9 combines with J gene TRBJ1-4; unclear D gene. The germline V gene encodes CDR1 SEHNR and CDR2 FQNEAQ (reference sequence). The CDR3 covers 15 residues. The V and J ends lost 5 bases and 7 bases respectively, with 17 bases between them. CDR3 nucleotide sequence: TGTGCCAGCAGCCCCTCAGGTTGGGCAGTTGAAAAACTGTTTTTT. Protein product: CASSPSGWAVEKLFF.

The chain recombines TRBV20-1 with TRBJ2-7; 10 bases align to TRBD1. CDR1 is DFQATT, CDR2 SNEGSKA, per germline (reference sequence). This CDR3 contains 13 residues. Unmatched junction bases numbered 6, after V lost 6 bases and J lost 4 bases. CDR3 protein: CSATGTGVYEQYF. CDR3 nucleotides: TGCAGTGCCACCGGGACAGGGGTTTACGAGCAGTACTTC.

V gene TRBV25-1 combines with J gene TRBJ1-4, with TRBD1 as a possible D gene (5 bases). This CDR3 has 15 residues. Trimming removed 3 bases at V and 11 bases at J, with 19 bases between. Germline assignment: CDR1 MGHDK and CDR2 SYGVNS. The CDR3 loop reads CASSDDRDLSGKLFF. In nucleotides, the CDR3 is TGTGCCAGCAGTGATGATAGGGACCTGTCTGGGAAACTGTTTTTT.

The chain combines TRBV9 with TRBJ2-3, with 7 bases lining up with TRBD2. The CDR3 covers 17 residues. Germline V gene lookup returns CDR1 SGDLS and CDR2 YYNGEE. V trimming: 4 bases; J trimming: 2 bases; junction bases outside the gene matches: 13. The CDR3 spells CASSPPGVAGFTDTQYF. In nucleotides, the CDR3 is TGTGCCAGCAGCCCCCCCGGGGTAGCGGGTTTCACAGATACGCAGTATTTT.

The rearrangement joins TRBV27 to TRBJ2-7; possible D gene TRBD1, 7 bases. Trimming stripped 5 bases from V and 4 bases from J, with 21 bases between. CDR1 and CDR2 (germline): MNHEY, SMNVEV (reference sequence). CDR3 size: 16 residues. Written as DNA, the CDR3 is TGTGCCAGCAGTCCGTACCGCGGGACAGTCTTTTACGAGCAGTACTTC. Translated, it gives CASSPYRGTVFYEQYF.

The J gene is TRBJ1-6, the V gene TRBV2; 7 nucleotides match TRBD1. This CDR3 region has 14 residues. Germline values: CDR1 SNHLY, CDR2 FYNNEI. The J segment lost 17 bases and the V segment lost 4 bases, leaving 14 bases of the junction unmatched. CDR3 protein: CASSGTGQTVSVHF. CDR3 bases: TGTGCCAGCAGTGGGACAGGACAGACGGTATCGGTCCACTTT.

This clonotype was observed once. V gene TRBV7-8 combines with J gene TRBJ2-3; D remains unclear. V was cut by 7 bases and J by 5 bases, with 10 bases left in between. CDR3 length: 12 amino acids. Germline CDR1 is SGHVS and CDR2 is FQNEAQ. CDR3 sequence: CASTHSLDTQYF. The CDR3 DNA sequence: TGTGCCAGCACCCATTCTTTAGATACGCAGTATTTT.

This chain links TRBV29-1 with TRBJ2-5; 8 bases are a match to TRBD1. The CDR3 totals 13 residues. Germline CDR1 and CDR2: SQVTM and ANQGSEA. V lost 5 bases, J lost 1 base, and 3 bases stayed unmatched. CDR3 DNA sequence: TGCAGCGTTACAGACAGGGGCCAAGAGACCCAGTACTTC. Its protein product is CSVTDRGQETQYF.

This rearrangement joins TRBV27 to TRBJ1-1; maybe TRBD1 (5 bases). With 3 bases removed from V and 1 base from J, the gap between germline ends came to 15 bases. The V gene's germline CDR1 is MNHEY and CDR2 SMNVEV (reference sequence). The CDR3 length is 16 residues. This CDR3 is CASSFLGSTGNTEAFF. In DNA form, the CDR3 reads TGTGCCAGCAGTTTCCTAGGTTCCACAGGGAACACTGAAGCTTTCTTT.

The V and J genes are TRBV10-2 and TRBJ2-6, with 7 positions matching TRBD1. This CDR3 has 15 amino acids. Trimming took 7 bases from V and 0 from J; bases not matched to a gene: 3. Germline V CDR1 and CDR2: WSHSY, SAAADI. The CDR3 sequence is CASTGQSSGANVLTF. The CDR3 coding sequence is TGCGCCAGCACGGGACAGTCCTCTGGGGCCAACGTCCTGACTTTC.

CDR3 DNA sequence: TGCAGCGTTGAAATAGGATCGGATGAGCAGTTCTTC. Translating gives CSVEIGSDEQFF. The chain joins TRBV29-1 to TRBJ2-1; D gene ambiguous. CDR1 and CDR2 (germline): SQVTM, ANQGSEA. The CDR3 spans 12 residues. The V gene lost 2 bases and the J gene lost 8 bases, with 10 bases spanning the gap.

This sequence joins TRBV20-1 and TRBJ1-4, with 8 bases that match TRBD1. Germline loops: CDR1 DFQATT, CDR2 SNEGSKA (reference sequence). The CDR3 is 14 amino acids. V shed 6 bases and J 6 bases; nucleotides not matched to a gene: 9. CDR3 sequence: CSADRTGSYEKLFF. The CDR3 bases are TGCAGTGCGGATCGGACAGGGTCATATGAAAAACTGTTTTTT.

V is TRBV20-1 and J is TRBJ2-7; 8 bases fit TRBD2. Germline values: CDR1 DFQATT, CDR2 SNEGSKA (reference sequence). V gave up 3 bases and J gave up 1 base; unmatched junction bases: 8. The CDR3 has 15 residues. DNA of the CDR3: TGCAGTGCTAGGAGTAGCGGGGCCCGATCCTACGAGCAGTACTTC. Its translation is CSARSSGARSYEQYF.

The rearrangement joins TRBV2 to TRBJ1-2; a possible D gene is TRBD1 (5 bases). Germline CDR1 and CDR2: SNHLY and FYNNEI. This CDR3 is 13 amino acids long. Trimming took off 7 bases at V and 8 bases at J, with 17 bases between the two ends. The CDR3 coding sequence is TGTGCCAGCATTACGCAGGGATGGGGCGGCTACACCTTC. It yields the protein CASITQGWGGYTF.

The V call is TRBV11-2, the J call TRBJ2-7, with D maybe TRBD1 (6 bases). V lost 2 bases to trimming and J lost 2 bases, with 19 bases between them. Germline CDR1 reads SGHAT; CDR2 reads FQNNGV. The CDR3 totals 17 residues. The CDR3 loop is CASSLSRVQGRAYEQYF. CDR3 coding DNA: TGTGCCAGCAGCTTATCACGGGTTCAGGGGCGAGCCTACGAGCAGTACTTC.

The chain is built from TRBV7-7 and TRBJ2-5; TRBD2 is a possible D gene (7 bases). Trimming pared 8 bases from V and 5 bases from J, leaving 15 bases between. Germline V gene lookup returns CDR1 SSHAT and CDR2 FNYEAQ (reference sequence). This CDR3 is 13 amino acids long. The CDR3 spells CASARGAGETQYF. The CDR3 nucleotides read TGTGCCAGCGCACGGGGGGCCGGGGAGACCCAGTACTTC.

The J gene is TRBJ2-1, the V gene TRBV5-4; D possibly corresponds to TRBD2 (6 bases). V dropped 4 bases and J dropped 3 bases, with 8 bases sitting between them. The germline V gene encodes CDR1 SGHNT and CDR2 YYREEE (reference sequence). This CDR3 spans 13 amino acids. CDR3 DNA sequence: TGTGCCAGCAGCGGGGGGAACTACAATGAGCAGTTCTTC. This translates into CASSGGNYNEQFF.

Note on this clonotype: The conserved final phenylalanine or tryptophan is absent from the CDR3, which likely points to a read error. This rearrangement joins TRBV20-1 to TRBJ1-5, with D possibly TRBD1 on 5 matching bases. V was clipped by 0 bases and J by 6 bases, with 15 bases between them. Germline V CDR1 and CDR2: DFQATT, SNEGSKA (reference sequence). The CDR3 runs 15 residues. The CDR3 sequence is CSARDSDKVGQPQHS. The CDR3 DNA sequence: TGCAGTGCTAGAGACTCGGACAAGGTCGGTCAGCCCCAGCATTCT.

The rearrangement joins TRBV3-1 to TRBJ2-1; TRBD2 aligns across 7 bases. V was pared by 1 base and J by 4 bases, with 4 bases of the junction left unmatched. The CDR3 has 15 amino acids. Germline lookup yields CDR1 LGHDT and CDR2 YNNKEL (reference sequence). In nucleotides, the CDR3 is TGTGCCAGCAGCCAAGCGGGAGGAAAATACAATGAGCAGTTCTTC. Its translation: CASSQAGGKYNEQFF.

The chain is built from TRBV23-1 and TRBJ2-1; either TRBD1 or TRBD2 may supply D (6 bases each). TRBV23-1 is an ORF, and what it does is uncertain. The CDR3 sequence is 16 residues long. V lost 0 bases and J 7 bases, leaving 16 bases between the germline ends. In nucleotides, the CDR3 is TGCGCCAGCAGTCAATCGGAGGGGGGATCGGAAAATGAGCAGTTCTTC. This gives the protein CASSQSEGGSENEQFF.

The genes are TRBV20-1 and TRBJ1-2; unclear D gene. The CDR3 runs to 13 residues. Germline V gene data show CDR1 as DFQATT and CDR2 as SNEGSKA (reference sequence). V was clipped by 1 base and J by 8 bases, with 14 bases between them. The CDR3 is CSARVSTIGGYTF. The CDR3 DNA reads TGCAGTGCTAGAGTTTCTACCATTGGAGGCTACACCTTC.

The chain uses TRBV5-4 and TRBJ2-7; tentatively, D is TRBD1 (6 bases). Germline V CDR1 and CDR2: SGHNT, YYREEE (reference sequence). V was clipped by 3 bases and J by 3 bases, with 13 bases between them. There are 14 residues in the CDR3. In DNA form, the CDR3 reads TGTGCCAGCAGCTCTAGACAGGCGAACTACGAGCAGTACTTC. Encoded protein: CASSSRQANYEQYF. The complete variable domain, with remaining parts taken from reference TRBV5-4 and TRBJ2-7, reads ETGVTQSPTHLIKTRGQQVTLRCSSQSGHNTVSWYQQALGQGPQFIFQYYREEENGRGNFPPRFSGLQFPNYSSELNVNALELDDSALYLCASSSRQANYEQYFGPGTRLTVT.

V usage is TRBV7-9 and J usage is TRBJ1-2; D gene ambiguous. Between the trimmed V and J ends, which lost 1 base and 4 bases, there was a span of 10 bases. The germline gives CDR1 SEHNR, CDR2 FQNEAQ (reference sequence). CDR3 length equals 14 residues. CDR3 protein: CASSLEEGSYGYTF. The CDR3 nucleotides read TGTGCCAGCAGCTTAGAGGAAGGATCCTATGGCTACACCTTC.